This T cell receptor beta chain was captured by sequencing in a study of blood T cells in healthy people across ages. This clonotype was seen more than once but under ten times. Germline-derived CDR1 and CDR2 are MNHNS and SASEGT. CDR3 size: 15 residues. V lost 1 base, J lost 0 bases, and 7 bases lay in between. A sample-barcoded 5' primer and a J-beta primer mix were used in a second PCR of roughly 6 to 11 cycles. TCRdb recomputed calls from the 5' RACE reads with MiXCR, one row per CDR3 protein. The data show around 800,000 distinct CDR3 sequences, about 45% seen once. This receptor was taken from a man at least 80 years old in good health. Sequencing was done on a sample of blood. The chain has TRBV6-1 and TRBJ1-5; D gene ambiguous. The CDR3 bases are TGTGCCAGCAGTGAAGGCAGGACTAGCAATCAGCCCCAGCATTTT. Its protein product is CASSEGRTSNQPQHF.